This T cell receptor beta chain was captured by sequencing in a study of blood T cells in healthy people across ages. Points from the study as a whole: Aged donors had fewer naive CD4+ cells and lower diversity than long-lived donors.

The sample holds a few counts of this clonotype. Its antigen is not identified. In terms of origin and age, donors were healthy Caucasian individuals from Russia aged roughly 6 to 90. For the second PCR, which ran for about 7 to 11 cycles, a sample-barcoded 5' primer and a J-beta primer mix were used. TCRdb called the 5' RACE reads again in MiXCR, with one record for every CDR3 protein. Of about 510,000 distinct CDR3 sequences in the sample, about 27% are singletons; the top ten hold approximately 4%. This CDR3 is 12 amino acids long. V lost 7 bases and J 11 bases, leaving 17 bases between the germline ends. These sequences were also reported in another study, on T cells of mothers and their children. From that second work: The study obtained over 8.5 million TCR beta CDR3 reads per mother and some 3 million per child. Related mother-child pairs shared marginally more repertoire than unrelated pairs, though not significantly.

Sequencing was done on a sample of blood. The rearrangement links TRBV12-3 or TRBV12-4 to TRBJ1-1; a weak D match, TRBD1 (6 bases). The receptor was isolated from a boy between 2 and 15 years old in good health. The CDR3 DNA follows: TGTGCCAGCACCGGGGGGACACGTATGGCTTTCTTT. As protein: CASTGGTRMAFF.